The next 24 T cell receptor beta chains were all read from a single sample in a study of blood T cell repertoires in COVID-19. The protocol was immunoSEQ multiplex PCR, while the TCRdb copy is restricted to in-frame clones and leaves out a portion. The table records roughly 80,000 clones, almost 85% of them present only once. The sample taken for sequencing was peripheral blood. The receptors were gathered from a man between 45 and 60 years old with acute or convalescent COVID-19.

This clone has just a few counts. The V and J genes are TRBV2 and TRBJ1-2; maybe TRBD1 (6 bases). Germline values: CDR1 SNHLY, CDR2 FYNNEI. V was clipped by 6 bases and J by 4 bases, with 12 bases between them. This CDR3 comprises 13 residues. CDR3 in amino acids: CASSRTAPYGYTF. CDR3 nucleotide sequence: TGTGCCAGCAGCAGGACAGCACCCTATGGCTACACCTTC. Variable domain in full (rest from reference TRBV2 and TRBJ1-2): EPEVTQTPSHQVTQMGQEVILRCVPISNHLYFYWYRQILGQKVEFLVSFYNNEISEKSEIFDDQFSVERPDGSNFTLKIRSTKLEDSAMYFCASSRTAPYGYTFGSGTRLTVV.

The genes are TRBV5-4 and TRBJ2-1, with 10 bases matching TRBD2. V gave up 4 bases and J gave up 5 bases; unmatched junction bases: 12. Germline V lookup: CDR1 SGHNT, CDR2 YYREEE (reference sequence). The CDR3 runs 17 residues. CDR3: CASSPPASGRTHNEQFF. Here the CDR3 DNA reads TGTGCCAGCAGCCCACCGGCTAGCGGGAGAACCCACAATGAGCAGTTCTTC. The full variable domain, with the rest looked up from reference TRBV5-4 and TRBJ2-1, is ETGVTQSPTHLIKTRGQQVTLRCSSQSGHNTVSWYQQALGQGPQFIFQYYREEENGRGNFPPRFSGLQFPNYSSELNVNALELDDSALYLCASSPPASGRTHNEQFFGPGTRLTVL.

This clone was detected once. The chain employs TRBV5-1 and TRBJ2-1; 10 bases map to TRBD2. V dropped 3 bases and J dropped 3; count of bases not matched to a gene: 3. Germline assignment: CDR1 SGHRS and CDR2 YFSETQ. The CDR3 spans 15 residues. CDR3 sequence: CASSSGTSDYNEQFF. In DNA form, the CDR3 reads TGCGCCAGCAGCTCCGGGACTAGCGACTACAATGAGCAGTTCTTC.

CDR3 bases: TGTGCCAGCAGCTTAGGAGGTTCGAGCGGGATCGGGGAGACCCAGTACTTC. Translation gives CASSLGGSSGIGETQYF. The rearrangement joins TRBV7-2 to TRBJ2-5; TRBD2 agrees at 7 bases. V lost 1 base and J lost 5; bases outside the gene matches: 13. Germline CDR1 SGHTA, CDR2 FQGNSA. This CDR3 has 17 residues.

This chain uses TRBV18 with TRBJ2-3; a weak D match, TRBD1 (6 bases). The V end lost 3 bases, the J end lost 0 bases, and 13 bases lay between the germline ends. The germline V gene has CDR1 KGHSH and CDR2 LQKENI. CDR3 length: 16 residues. The CDR3 loop reads CASSPSGHLSTDTQYF. DNA for the CDR3: TGTGCCAGCTCACCTTCGGGACACCTTAGCACAGATACGCAGTATTTT.

The table lists this clone with a few counts. This chain connects TRBV19 to TRBJ1-1; TRBD1 is a possible D gene (6 bases). V lost 6 bases and J 3 bases, leaving 17 bases between the germline ends. In germline, CDR1 is LNHDA, CDR2 SQIVND (reference sequence). There are 15 residues in the CDR3. CDR3 residues: CASSPDREGDTEAFF. CDR3 DNA sequence: TGTGCCAGTAGCCCTGACCGAGAGGGGGACACTGAAGCTTTCTTT. Full variable domain (outside the CDR3, taken from reference TRBV19 and TRBJ1-1): DGGITQSPKYLFRKEGQNVTLSCEQNLNHDAMYWYRQDPGQGLRLIYYSQIVNDFQKGDIAEGYSVSREKKESFPLTVTSAQKNPTAFYLCASSPDREGDTEAFFGQGTRLTVV.

The chain links TRBV5-6 to TRBJ1-5; a possible D gene is TRBD1 (6 bases). The CDR3 covers 16 residues. Germline CDR1 reads SGHDT; CDR2 reads YYEEEE. V was trimmed by 3 bases and J by 2 bases, leaving 15 bases between them. CDR3 sequence: CASSWGGPGGNQPQHF. In DNA, the CDR3 is TGTGCCAGCAGCTGGGGGGGCCCAGGGGGCAATCAGCCCCAGCATTTT.

V gene TRBV4-1 combines with J gene TRBJ2-7, with a tentative D call TRBD2 (6 bases). The CDR3 sequence is 12 residues long. Trimming took 3 bases from V and 5 from J, leaving 8 bases between them. Germline V gene data show CDR1 as MGHRA and CDR2 as YSYEKL. CDR3 residues: CASSQRRDEQYF. CDR3 nucleotides: TGCGCCAGCAGCCAGAGGAGGGACGAGCAGTACTTC.

The chain couples TRBV5-4 to TRBJ2-7; 8 nucleotides agree with TRBD2. J was trimmed by 2 bases and V by 4 bases; bases with no gene match: 11. Germline V CDR1 and CDR2: SGHNT, YYREEE (reference sequence). The CDR3 runs to 16 residues. The CDR3 reads CASSPGVSGDTYEQYF. The CDR3 region has the DNA TGTGCCAGCAGCCCGGGCGTTAGCGGGGATACCTACGAGCAGTACTTC.

J is TRBJ2-4 and V is TRBV7-3; D may be TRBD2 (6 bases). The CDR3 is 15 residues long. The V end was cut by 1 base, the J end by 5 bases, with 12 bases between. Germline loops: CDR1 SGHTA, CDR2 FQGTGA. This chain's CDR3 is CASSLSGTVENIQYF. CDR3 DNA: TGTGCCAGCAGCTTAAGCGGGACTGTAGAAAACATTCAGTACTTC.

This sequence joins TRBV30 and TRBJ2-3, with 10 bases aligning to TRBD2. CDR1 is GTSNPN and CDR2 is SVGIG in the germline V gene (reference sequence). The CDR3 is made up of 15 amino acids. The junction had 6 bases not matched to a gene; V was cut back by 5 bases and J by 1 base. The CDR3 nucleotides read TGTGCCTGGGAGCTCGGGACTAGCGGCACAGATACGCAGTATTTT. Amino acids: CAWELGTSGTDTQYF.

The chain carries TRBV19 and TRBJ1-3; TRBD1 aligns across 7 bases. This CDR3 contains 16 residues. Germline assignment: CDR1 LNHDA and CDR2 SQIVND (reference sequence). Trimming cost V 7 bases and J 10 bases; bases outside gene matches: 19. The CDR3 sequence: CASTVLSGQRRGTIYF. CDR3 sequence (DNA): TGTGCCAGTACAGTACTATCGGGACAGCGAAGAGGTACCATATATTTT.

This clone was counted a single time. The rearrangement links TRBV7-2 to TRBJ1-2; perhaps TRBD1 as D (6 bases). Germline values: CDR1 SGHTA, CDR2 FQGNSA. The CDR3 sequence is 14 residues long. Trimming shortened V by 5 bases and J by 6 bases, and 16 bases separated the two germline ends. CDR3 protein: CASSIYQQGNGYTF. The CDR3 nucleotides are TGTGCCAGCAGCATTTACCAACAGGGTAATGGCTACACCTTC.

The CDR3 nucleotides read TGTGCCAGCAGTTACTCGAGTAGCAGGGCCCAAGAGACCCAGTACTTC. This translates into CASSYSSSRAQETQYF. The rearrangement links TRBV6-2 or TRBV6-3 to TRBJ2-5, with a possible D match to TRBD1 (5 bases). The CDR3 runs to 16 residues. Trimming cost V 0 bases and J 1 base, with 12 bases left between them. CDR1 MNHEY and CDR2 SVGEGT come from the germline V gene.

This chain connects TRBV5-4 to TRBJ2-7; the D gene is possibly TRBD2 (6 bases). This CDR3 has 14 amino acids. The V gene's germline CDR1 is SGHNT and CDR2 YYREEE (reference sequence). V lost 4 bases to trimming and J lost 2 bases, with 13 bases between them. The DNA of the CDR3 is TGTGCCAGCAGCGTGACGGGGGTTCCCTACGAGCAGTACTTC. As protein: CASSVTGVPYEQYF.

This rearrangement joins TRBV5-8 to TRBJ1-4; 7 bases map to TRBD1. J lost 3 bases, V lost 6 bases, and 8 bases had no gene match. CDR3 size: 15 residues. Germline lookup yields CDR1 SGHTS and CDR2 YDEGEE. For the CDR3, the DNA is TGTGCCAGCACCGCCCCCGGACAGGCTAATGAAAAACTGTTTTTT. Translated: CASTAPGQANEKLFF.

The rearrangement uses TRBV28 and TRBJ2-7; D might be TRBD1 (6 bases). The germline V gene encodes CDR1 MDHEN and CDR2 SYDVKM. Trimming cost V 4 bases and J 7 bases, with 35 bases left between them. The CDR3 loop spans 20 amino acids. This CDR3 reads CASSYRDRNVAGAQGKEQYF. CDR3 in DNA: TGTGCCAGCAGTTATCGAGACAGGAACGTTGCGGGCGCTCAAGGGAAAGAGCAGTACTTC.

This clone was seen once. This chain links TRBV19 with TRBJ1-4; a possible D gene is TRBD1 (5 bases). The CDR3 loop spans 16 amino acids. V lost 3 bases, J lost 5 bases, and 16 bases lay in between. Germline V gene sequence: CDR1 LNHDA, CDR2 SQIVND (reference sequence). Here the CDR3 reads CASSMRDGRLNEKLFF. CDR3 DNA sequence: TGTGCCAGTAGTATGCGGGACGGTCGACTAAATGAAAAACTGTTTTTT. Combining the CDR3 with reference TRBV19 and TRBJ1-4 gives the whole variable domain DGGITQSPKYLFRKEGQNVTLSCEQNLNHDAMYWYRQDPGQGLRLIYYSQIVNDFQKGDIAEGYSVSREKKESFPLTVTSAQKNPTAFYLCASSMRDGRLNEKLFFGSGTQLSVL.

This chain links TRBV3-1 (or the pseudogene TRBV3-2) with TRBJ2-1, with TRBD2 matching over 9 bases. CDR3 length: 17 residues. Germline assignment: CDR1 LGHDT and CDR2 YNNKEL (reference sequence). Trimming removed 3 bases from V and 7 bases from J; junction bases left unmatched: 13. CDR3 loop: CASSHRSVAGGLNEQFF. The CDR3 DNA follows: TGTGCCAGCAGCCACCGGTCGGTGGCGGGAGGGTTGAATGAGCAGTTCTTC.

The chain couples TRBV7-3 to TRBJ2-1; 8 bases agree with TRBD1. Trimming took 1 base from V and 8 from J; bases not matched to a gene: 7. Germline CDR1 is SGHTA and CDR2 is FQGTGA. This CDR3 is 15 amino acids long. The CDR3: CASSLSGRGLDEQFF. For the CDR3, the DNA is TGTGCCAGCAGCTTAAGTGGCAGGGGGCTAGATGAGCAGTTCTTC. Filled out from reference TRBV7-3 and TRBJ2-1, the complete variable domain reads GAGVSQTPSNKVTEKGKYVELRCDPISGHTALYWYRQSLGQGPEFLIYFQGTGAADDSGLPNDRFFAVRPEGSVSTLKIQRTERGDSAVYLCASSLSGRGLDEQFFGPGTRLTVL.

This chain links TRBV19 with TRBJ1-5, with D perhaps TRBD1 (5 bases). This CDR3 has 16 amino acids. The V gene lost 3 bases and the J gene lost 0 bases, with 12 bases spanning the gap. Germline V gene lookup returns CDR1 LNHDA and CDR2 SQIVND (reference sequence). CDR3 nucleotides: TGTGCCAGTAGTATGGATCCAGGGCATAGCAATCAGCCCCAGCATTTT. Its translation is CASSMDPGHSNQPQHF.

The gene calls are TRBV10-1 and TRBJ1-2; tentative D call: TRBD1 (6 bases). The CDR3 is 13 amino acids. Trimming stripped 5 bases from V and 4 bases from J, with 11 bases between. The V gene's germline CDR1 is WNHNN and CDR2 SYGVQD (reference sequence). The CDR3 is CASSSQGTYGYTF. Written as DNA, the CDR3 is TGCGCCAGCAGTTCACAGGGAACCTATGGCTACACCTTC.

V usage is TRBV19 and J usage is TRBJ2-1, with TRBD1 identical over 7 bases. The CDR3 sequence is 15 residues long. The V gene's germline CDR1 is LNHDA and CDR2 SQIVND (reference sequence). J gave up 5 bases and V 2 bases, and 6 bases lay outside the gene matches. DNA for the CDR3: TGTGCCAGTAGTATAAGGCAGGGGGAGCACAATGAGCAGTTCTTC. Protein sequence: CASSIRQGEHNEQFF.

The sample holds a few counts of this clone. The genes are TRBV6-6 and TRBJ2-7, with D possibly matching TRBD1 (5 bases). CDR1 and CDR2 from the germline V gene are MNHNY and SVGAGI (reference sequence). Trimming took 7 bases from V and 2 from J, leaving 12 bases between them. This CDR3 has 13 amino acids. Here the CDR3 DNA reads TGTGCCAGCAACTCCGACAGAACCTACGAGCAGTACTTC. Amino acid sequence: CASNSDRTYEQYF.